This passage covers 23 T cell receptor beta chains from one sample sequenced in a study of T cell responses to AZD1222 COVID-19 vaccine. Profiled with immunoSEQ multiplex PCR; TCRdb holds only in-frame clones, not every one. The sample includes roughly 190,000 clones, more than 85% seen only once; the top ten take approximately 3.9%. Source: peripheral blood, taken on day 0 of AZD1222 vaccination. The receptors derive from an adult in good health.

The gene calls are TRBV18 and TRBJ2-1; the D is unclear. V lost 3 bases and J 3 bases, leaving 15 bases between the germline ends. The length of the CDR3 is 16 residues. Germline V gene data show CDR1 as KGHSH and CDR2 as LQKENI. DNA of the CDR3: TGTGCCAGCTCACCTATGTACACCAATCACTACAATGAGCAGTTCTTC. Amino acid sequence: CASSPMYTNHYNEQFF.

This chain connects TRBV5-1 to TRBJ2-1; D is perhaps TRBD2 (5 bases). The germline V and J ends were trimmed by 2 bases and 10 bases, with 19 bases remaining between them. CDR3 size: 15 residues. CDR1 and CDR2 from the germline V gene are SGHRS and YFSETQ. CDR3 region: CASSLLLGITGEQFF. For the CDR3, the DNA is TGCGCCAGCAGCTTATTACTAGGAATAACTGGGGAGCAGTTCTTC.

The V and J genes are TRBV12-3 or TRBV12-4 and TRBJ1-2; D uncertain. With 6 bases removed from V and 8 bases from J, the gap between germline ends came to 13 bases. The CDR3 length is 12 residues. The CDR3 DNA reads TGTGCCAGCAGCCTAGGGTGGTGGGGCTACACCTTC. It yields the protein CASSLGWWGYTF.

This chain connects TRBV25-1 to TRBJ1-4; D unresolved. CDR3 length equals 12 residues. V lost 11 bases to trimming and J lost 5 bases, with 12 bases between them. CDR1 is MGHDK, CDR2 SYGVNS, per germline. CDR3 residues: CADGPLNEKLFF. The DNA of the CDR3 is TGTGCCGACGGGCCATTGAATGAAAAACTGTTTTTT.

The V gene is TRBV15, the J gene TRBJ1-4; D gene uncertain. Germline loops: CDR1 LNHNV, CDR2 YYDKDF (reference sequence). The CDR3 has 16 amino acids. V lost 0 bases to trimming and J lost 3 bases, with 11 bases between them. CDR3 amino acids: CATSRDLRGSNEKLFF. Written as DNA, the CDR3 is TGTGCCACCAGCAGAGATCTCCGCGGGTCTAATGAAAAACTGTTTTTT. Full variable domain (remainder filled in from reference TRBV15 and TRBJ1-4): DAMVIQNPRYQVTQFGKPVTLSCSQTLNHNVMYWYQQKSSQAPKLLFHYYDKDFNNEADTPDNFQSRRPNTSFCFLDIRSPGLGDTAMYLCATSRDLRGSNEKLFFGSGTQLSVL.

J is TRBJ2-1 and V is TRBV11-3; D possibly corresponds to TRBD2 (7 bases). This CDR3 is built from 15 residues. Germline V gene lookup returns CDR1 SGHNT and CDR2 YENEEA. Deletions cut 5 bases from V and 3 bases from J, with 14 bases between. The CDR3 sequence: CASSQEGGYYNEQFF. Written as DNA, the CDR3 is TGTGCCAGCAGCCAAGAGGGGGGGTACTACAATGAGCAGTTCTTC. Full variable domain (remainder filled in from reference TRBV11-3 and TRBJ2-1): EAGVVQSPRYKIIEKKQPVAFWCNPISGHNTLYWYLQNLGQGPELLIRYENEEAVDDSQLPKDRFSAERLKGVDSTLKIQPAELGDSAVYLCASSQEGGYYNEQFFGPGTRLTVL.

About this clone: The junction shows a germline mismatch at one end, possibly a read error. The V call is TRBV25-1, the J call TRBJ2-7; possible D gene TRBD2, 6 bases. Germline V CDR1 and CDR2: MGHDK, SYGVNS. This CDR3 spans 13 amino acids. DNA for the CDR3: TGTGCCAGCAGTGAACCCCCGGGACTCACATTCGCTTTC. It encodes CASSEPPGLTFAF.

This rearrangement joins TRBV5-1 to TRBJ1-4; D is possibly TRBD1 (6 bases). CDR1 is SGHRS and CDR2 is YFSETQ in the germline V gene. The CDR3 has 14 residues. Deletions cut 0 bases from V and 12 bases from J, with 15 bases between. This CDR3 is CASSLGDFSGELFF. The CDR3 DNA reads TGCGCCAGCAGCTTGGGGGACTTCTCAGGGGAACTGTTTTTT.

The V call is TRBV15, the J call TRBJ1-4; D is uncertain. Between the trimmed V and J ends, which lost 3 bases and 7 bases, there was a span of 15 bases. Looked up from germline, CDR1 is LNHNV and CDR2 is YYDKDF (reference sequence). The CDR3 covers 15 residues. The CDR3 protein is CATSSERPGSEKLFF. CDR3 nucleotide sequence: TGTGCCACCAGCAGTGAAAGACCGGGCAGTGAAAAACTGTTTTTT.

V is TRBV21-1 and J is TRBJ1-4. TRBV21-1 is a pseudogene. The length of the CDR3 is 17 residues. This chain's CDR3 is CASSQADSGLGGEKLFF. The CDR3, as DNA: TGTGCCAGCAGCCAGGCGGATAGTGGTCTCGGTGGGGAAAAACTGTTTTTT.

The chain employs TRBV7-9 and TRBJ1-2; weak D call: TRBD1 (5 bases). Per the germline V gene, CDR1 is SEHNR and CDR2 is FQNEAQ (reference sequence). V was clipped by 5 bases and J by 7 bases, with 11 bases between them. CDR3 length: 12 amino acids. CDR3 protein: CASSSRVSGYTF. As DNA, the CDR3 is TGTGCCAGCAGCAGCAGGGTAAGTGGCTACACCTTC. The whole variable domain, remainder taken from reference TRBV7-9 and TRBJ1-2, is DTGVSQNPRHKITKRGQNVTFRCDPISEHNRLYWYRQTLGQGPEFLTYFQNEAQLEKSRLLSDRFSAERPKGSFSTLEIQRTEQGDSAMYLCASSSRVSGYTFGSGTRLTVV.

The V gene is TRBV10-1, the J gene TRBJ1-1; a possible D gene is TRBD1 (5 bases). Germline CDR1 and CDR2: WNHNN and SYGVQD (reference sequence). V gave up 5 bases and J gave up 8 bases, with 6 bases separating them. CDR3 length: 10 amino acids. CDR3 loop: CASSPGEAFF. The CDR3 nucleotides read TGCGCCAGCAGTCCAGGGGAAGCTTTCTTT.

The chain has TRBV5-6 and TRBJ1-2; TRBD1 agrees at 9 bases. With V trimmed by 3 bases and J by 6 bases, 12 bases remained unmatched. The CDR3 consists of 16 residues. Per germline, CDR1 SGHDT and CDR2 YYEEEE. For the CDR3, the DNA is TGTGCCAGCAGCTCGATTAACCGGGACAGGGTGGATGGCTACACCTTC. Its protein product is CASSSINRDRVDGYTF. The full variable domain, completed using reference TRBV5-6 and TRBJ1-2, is DAGVTQSPTHLIKTRGQQVTLRCSPKSGHDTVSWYQQALGQGPQFIFQYYEEEERQRGNFPDRFSGHQFPNYSSELNVNALLLGDSALYLCASSSINRDRVDGYTFGSGTRLTVV.

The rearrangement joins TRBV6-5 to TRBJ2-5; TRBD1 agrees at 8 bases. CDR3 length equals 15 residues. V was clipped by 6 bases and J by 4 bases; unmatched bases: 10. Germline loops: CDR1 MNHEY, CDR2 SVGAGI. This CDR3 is CASSVMTGDRETQYF. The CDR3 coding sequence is TGTGCCAGCAGCGTAATGACAGGGGATCGAGAGACCCAGTACTTC.

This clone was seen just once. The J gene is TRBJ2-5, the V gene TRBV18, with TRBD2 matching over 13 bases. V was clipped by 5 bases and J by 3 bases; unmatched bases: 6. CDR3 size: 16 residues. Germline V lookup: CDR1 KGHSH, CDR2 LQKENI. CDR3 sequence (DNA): TGTGCCAGCTCAAAAGGGACTAGCGGGGTAAAAGAGACCCAGTACTTC. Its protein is CASSKGTSGVKETQYF. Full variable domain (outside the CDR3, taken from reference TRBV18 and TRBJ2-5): NAGVMQNPRHLVRRRGQEARLRCSPMKGHSHVYWYRQLPEEGLKFMVYLQKENIIDESGMPKERFSAEFPKEGPSILRIQQVVRGDSAAYFCASSKGTSGVKETQYFGPGTRLLVL.

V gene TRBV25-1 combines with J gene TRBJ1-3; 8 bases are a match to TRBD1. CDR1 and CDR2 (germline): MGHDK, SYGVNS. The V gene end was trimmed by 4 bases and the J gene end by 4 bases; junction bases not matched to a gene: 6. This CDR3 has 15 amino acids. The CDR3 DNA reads TGTGCCAGCAGTGGCCCTAGGACAGGGGGAAACACCATATATTTT. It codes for CASSGPRTGGNTIYF. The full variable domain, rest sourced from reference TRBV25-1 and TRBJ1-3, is EADIYQTPRYLVIGTGKKITLECSQTMGHDKMYWYQQDPGMELHLIHYSYGVNSTEKGDLSSESTVSRIRTEHFPLTLESARPSHTSQYLCASSGPRTGGNTIYFGEGSWLTVV.

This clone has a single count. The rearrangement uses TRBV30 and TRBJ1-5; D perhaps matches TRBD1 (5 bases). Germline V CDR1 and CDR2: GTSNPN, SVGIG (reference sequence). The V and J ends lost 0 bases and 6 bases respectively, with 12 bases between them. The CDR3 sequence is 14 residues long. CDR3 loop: CAWSVNQGSQPQHF. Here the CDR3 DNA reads TGTGCCTGGAGTGTAAACCAGGGTAGTCAGCCCCAGCATTTT.

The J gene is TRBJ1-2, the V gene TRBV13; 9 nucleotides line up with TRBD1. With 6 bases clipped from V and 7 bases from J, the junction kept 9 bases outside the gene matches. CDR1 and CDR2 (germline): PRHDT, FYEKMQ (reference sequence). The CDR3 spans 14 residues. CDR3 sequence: CASRSAQGALGYTF. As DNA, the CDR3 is TGTGCCAGCAGGTCAGCACAGGGGGCGCTTGGCTACACCTTC. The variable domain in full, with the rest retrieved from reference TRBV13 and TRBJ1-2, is AAGVIQSPRHLIKEKRETATLKCYPIPRHDTVYWYQQGPGQDPQFLISFYEKMQSDKGSIPDRFSAQQFSDYHSELNMSSLELGDSALYFCASRSAQGALGYTFGSGTRLTVV.

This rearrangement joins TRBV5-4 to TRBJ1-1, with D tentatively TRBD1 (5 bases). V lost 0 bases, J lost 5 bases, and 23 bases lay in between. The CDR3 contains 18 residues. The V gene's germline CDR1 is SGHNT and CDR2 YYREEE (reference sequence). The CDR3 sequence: CASSLGDPRVGGWTEAFF. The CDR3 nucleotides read TGTGCCAGCAGCTTGGGCGACCCCAGGGTAGGAGGTTGGACTGAAGCTTTCTTT. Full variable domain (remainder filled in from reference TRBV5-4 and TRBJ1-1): ETGVTQSPTHLIKTRGQQVTLRCSSQSGHNTVSWYQQALGQGPQFIFQYYREEENGRGNFPPRFSGLQFPNYSSELNVNALELDDSALYLCASSLGDPRVGGWTEAFFGQGTRLTVV.

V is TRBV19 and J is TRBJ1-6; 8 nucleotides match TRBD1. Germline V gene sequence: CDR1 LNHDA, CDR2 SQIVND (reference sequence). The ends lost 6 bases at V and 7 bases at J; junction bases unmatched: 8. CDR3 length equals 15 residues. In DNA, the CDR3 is TGTGCCAGTAGACTGGACAGGGCGAGGAATTCACCCCTCCACTTT. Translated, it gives CASRLDRARNSPLHF.

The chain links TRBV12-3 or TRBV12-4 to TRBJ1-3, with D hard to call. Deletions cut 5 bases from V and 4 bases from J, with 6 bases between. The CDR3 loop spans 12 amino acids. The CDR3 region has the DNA TGTGCCAGCAGTCAAGGAGGAAACACCATATATTTT. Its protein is CASSQGGNTIYF.

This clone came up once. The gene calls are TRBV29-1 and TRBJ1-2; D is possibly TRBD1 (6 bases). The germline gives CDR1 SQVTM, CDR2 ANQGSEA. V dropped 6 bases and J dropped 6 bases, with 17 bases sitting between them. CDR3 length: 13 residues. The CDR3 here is CSVRDNLSDGYTF. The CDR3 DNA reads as TGCAGCGTCCGGGACAACCTCTCGGATGGCTACACCTTC. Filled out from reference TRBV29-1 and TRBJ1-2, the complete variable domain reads SAVISQKPSRDICQRGTSLTIQCQVDSQVTMMFWYRQQPGQSLTLIATANQGSEATYESGFVIDKFPISRPNLTFSTLTVSNMSPEDSSIYLCSVRDNLSDGYTFGSGTRLTVV.

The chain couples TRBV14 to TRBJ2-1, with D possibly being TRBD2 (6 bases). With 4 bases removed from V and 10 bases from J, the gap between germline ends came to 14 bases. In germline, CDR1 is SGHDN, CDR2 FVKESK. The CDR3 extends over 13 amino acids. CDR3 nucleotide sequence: TGTGCCAGCAGCCGGGTCGGGAGCGGCGAGCAGTTCTTC. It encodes CASSRVGSGEQFF.